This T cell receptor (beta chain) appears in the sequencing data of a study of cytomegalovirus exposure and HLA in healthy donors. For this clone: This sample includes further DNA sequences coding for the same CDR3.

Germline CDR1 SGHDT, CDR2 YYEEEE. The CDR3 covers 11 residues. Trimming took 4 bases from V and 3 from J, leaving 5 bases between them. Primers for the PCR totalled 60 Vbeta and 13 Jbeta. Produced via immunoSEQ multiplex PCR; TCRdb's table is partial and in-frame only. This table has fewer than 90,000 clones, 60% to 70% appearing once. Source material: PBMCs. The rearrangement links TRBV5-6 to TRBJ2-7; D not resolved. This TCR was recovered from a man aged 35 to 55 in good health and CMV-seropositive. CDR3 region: CASSRSYEQYF. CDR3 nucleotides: TGTGCCAGCAGCCGGAGCTACGAGCAGTACTTC.